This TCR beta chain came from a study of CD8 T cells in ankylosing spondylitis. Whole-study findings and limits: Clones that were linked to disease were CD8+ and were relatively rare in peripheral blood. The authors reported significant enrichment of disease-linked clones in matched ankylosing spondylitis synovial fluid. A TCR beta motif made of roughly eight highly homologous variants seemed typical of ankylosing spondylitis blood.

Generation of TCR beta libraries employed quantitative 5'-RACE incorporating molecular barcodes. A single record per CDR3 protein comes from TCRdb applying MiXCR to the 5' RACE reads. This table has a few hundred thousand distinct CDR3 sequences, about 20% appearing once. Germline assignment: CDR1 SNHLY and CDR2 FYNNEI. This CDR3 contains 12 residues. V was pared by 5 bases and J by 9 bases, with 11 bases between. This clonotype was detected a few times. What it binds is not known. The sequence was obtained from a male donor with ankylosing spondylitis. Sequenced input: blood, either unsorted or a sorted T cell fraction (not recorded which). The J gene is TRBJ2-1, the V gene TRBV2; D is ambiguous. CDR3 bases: TGTGCCAGCAGTTCAGACTGGGGTGAGCAGTTCTTC. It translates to CASSSDWGEQFF.